This TCR beta chain was observed in a study of blood T cell repertoires in COVID-19. The assay was immunoSEQ multiplex PCR, and TCRdb's table has in-frame clones only and misses some. This table has over 350,000 clones, around 89% appearing once. V dropped 6 bases and J dropped 3 bases, with 14 bases sitting between them. The germline V gene encodes CDR1 SGHVS and CDR2 FQNEAQ. The CDR3 runs 15 residues. This chain connects TRBV7-8 to TRBJ2-2, with unresolved D. The origin of this receptor is a woman younger than 45 with acute or convalescent COVID-19. The sequenced sample was peripheral blood. CDR3 in amino acids: CASRLTVGYTGELFF. The CDR3, as DNA: TGTGCCAGCAGGTTGACGGTCGGGTACACCGGGGAGCTGTTTTTT.